A selection of T cell receptor beta chains follows, all from one sample in a study of blood T cell repertoires in COVID-19. Some clones are missing from TCRdb's copy, which holds only in-frame ones; the method was immunoSEQ multiplex PCR. The table lists some 220,000 clones, roughly 85% of them singletons. Sequencing was carried out using peripheral blood. The receptor set was obtained from a man aged 50 or older with COVID-19, enrolled during active disease. Both conserved end residues are part of each CDR3. A D gene is named only where the DNA matches it firmly. A row's size may be missing; if present it is once, few, many or a size class.

j_call	clone_size	v_call	d_call	cdr3_aa	cdr3_nt
TRBJ2-2	NA	TRBV25-1	TRBD1	CASSERGRGRGTGELFF	TGTGCCAGCAGTGAACGGGGCAGGGGGCGCGGCACCGGGGAGCTGTTTTTT
TRBJ1-2	NA	TRBV18	NA	CASTKMATDGRGGYTF	TGTGCCAGCACAAAGATGGCCACCGACGGACGAGGGGGCTACACCTTC
TRBJ1-1	NA	TRBV28	TRBD1	CASSVGTVNTEAFF	TGTGCCAGCAGTGTGGGGACAGTGAACACTGAAGCTTTCTTT
TRBJ1-5	few	TRBV4-1	NA	CASSQDWPNRSNQPQHF	TGCGCCAGCAGCCAAGATTGGCCCAACCGCAGCAATCAGCCCCAGCATTTT
TRBJ1-2	NA	TRBV18	NA	CASSPQGPYGYTF	TGTGCCAGCTCACCACAGGGGCCCTATGGCTACACCTTC
TRBJ2-7	NA	TRBV5-1	TRBD1	CASSPGTVYEQYF	TGCGCCAGCAGCCCGGGGACAGTCTACGAGCAGTACTTC
TRBJ2-3	NA	TRBV10-1	NA	CASSGLGRYALTDTQYF	TGCGCCAGCAGTGGGCTTGGCAGGTACGCACTGACAGATACGCAGTATTTT
TRBJ1-3	few	TRBV6-6	TRBD1	CASKTGTGNTIYF	TGTGCCAGCAAGACAGGGACTGGAAACACCATATATTTT
TRBJ1-5	NA	TRBV24-1	NA	CATSDSTGRSNQPQHF	TGTGCCACCAGTGATTCAACGGGGAGATCCAATCAGCCCCAGCATTTT
TRBJ1-2	NA	TRBV6-5	NA	CASYQGGYGYTF	TGTGCCAGTTATCAAGGGGGCTATGGCTACACCTTC
TRBJ1-5	NA	TRBV6-2/TRBV6-3	NA	CASSYHGGKVNSNQPQHF	TGTGCCAGCAGTTACCACGGCGGAAAGGTCAATAGCAATCAGCCCCAGCATTTT
TRBJ1-6	NA	TRBV7-2	TRBD1	CASSSRTGDSPLHF	TGTGCCAGCAGCTCTCGGACAGGGGATTCACCCCTCCACTTT
TRBJ2-7	NA	TRBV6-5	TRBD2	CASSLTSGLSYEQYF	TGTGCCAGCAGCCTCACTAGCGGCCTATCCTACGAGCAGTACTTC
TRBJ2-3	NA	TRBV6-5	TRBD2	CASSPRTSDTQYF	TGTGCCAGCAGTCCTCGGACTAGCGATACGCAGTATTTT
TRBJ1-2	NA	TRBV10-3	NA	CAITQGYGYTF	TGTGCCATCACTCAGGGCTATGGCTACACCTTC
TRBJ2-6	NA	TRBV7-9	NA	CASSSTGPGGANVLTF	TGTGCCAGCAGCTCCACAGGACCAGGTGGGGCCAACGTCCTGACTTTC
TRBJ2-1	NA	TRBV7-8	TRBD1	CASSFRDRYNEQFF	TGTGCCAGCAGCTTCAGGGACAGGTACAATGAGCAGTTCTTC
TRBJ1-2	NA	TRBV20-1	NA	CSASHLRVPAGNYGYTF	TGCAGTGCTAGTCATCTTCGGGTCCCGGCGGGGAACTATGGCTACACCTTC
TRBJ1-4	NA	TRBV19	NA	CASKTQGSREKLFF	TGTGCCAGTAAAACCCAGGGGAGTCGTGAAAAACTGTTTTTT
TRBJ1-1	NA	TRBV10-3	NA	CAISAETVKNTEAFF	TGTGCCATCAGTGCTGAGACAGTCAAGAACACTGAAGCTTTCTTT
TRBJ2-2	NA	TRBV6-2/TRBV6-3	NA	CASSKRVLNTGELFF	TGTGCCAGCAGCAAACGGGTTCTGAACACCGGGGAGCTGTTTTTT
TRBJ2-3	NA	TRBV7-6	NA	CASSLVVAGPGSKNTQYF	TGTGCCAGCAGCTTAGTGGTGGCAGGGCCCGGGAGTAAAAATACGCAGTATTTT
TRBJ1-4	NA	TRBV5-1	NA	CASRTRLGGGEKLFF	TGCGCCAGCAGGACGCGATTGGGGGGAGGTGAAAAACTGTTTTTT
TRBJ2-1	few	TRBV5-6	NA	CASSLQPGSAGGEQFF	TGTGCCAGCAGCTTGCAGCCGGGCTCCGCCGGAGGGGAGCAGTTCTTC
TRBJ2-1	NA	TRBV18	TRBD2	CASSTGLERGGLTNEQFF	TGTGCCAGCTCAACTGGGCTCGAGCGGGGGGGCCTAACCAATGAGCAGTTCTTC
TRBJ2-7	once	TRBV3-1/TRBV3-2	TRBD2	CASSQGLSGATYEQYF	TGTGCCAGCAGCCAAGGGCTTAGCGGGGCCACCTACGAGCAGTACTTC
TRBJ1-1	NA	TRBV15	TRBD1	CATSRNTGGSTEAFF	TGTGCCACCAGCAGAAATACAGGGGGTTCCACTGAAGCTTTCTTT
TRBJ1-2	NA	TRBV24-1	TRBD1	CATSDRDSYGYTF	TGTGCCACCAGTGATAGGGACAGCTATGGCTACACCTTC
TRBJ1-1	NA	TRBV5-1	TRBD1	CASSLGDRGHTEAFF	TGCGCCAGCAGCTTGGGGGACAGGGGGCACACTGAAGCTTTCTTT
TRBJ2-5	NA	TRBV4-1	TRBD2	CASSRRLAGGLIQETQYF	TGCGCCAGCAGCCGCCGACTAGCGGGGGGCCTTATCCAAGAGACCCAGTACTTC
TRBJ1-5	NA	TRBV30	NA	CAWSVTNENQPQHF	TGTGCCTGGAGTGTAACTAATGAAAATCAGCCCCAGCATTTT
TRBJ1-4	NA	TRBV5-1	NA	CASSLAAGSITNEKLFF	TGCGCCAGCAGCTTGGCCGCGGGGAGTATTACTAATGAAAAACTGTTTTTT
TRBJ2-5	NA	TRBV2	NA	CASSFNRETQYF	TGTGCCAGCAGTTTTAACAGAGAGACCCAGTACTTC
TRBJ2-1	NA	TRBV10-2	TRBD1	CASLDRGSYNEQFF	TGCGCCAGCCTTGACAGGGGTTCCTACAATGAGCAGTTCTTC
TRBJ1-5	NA	TRBV5-6	TRBD1	CASSADRGLGSNQPQHF	TGTGCCAGCAGCGCCGACAGGGGGCTCGGAAGCAATCAGCCCCAGCATTTT
TRBJ2-2	NA	TRBV5-1	TRBD1	CASSLAGTANGLGELFF	TGCGCCAGCAGCTTGGCGGGGACAGCCAACGGACTCGGGGAGCTGTTTTTT
TRBJ2-7	NA	TRBV6-1	TRBD1	CASSEPRQGRYEQYF	TGTGCCAGCAGTGAACCCCGACAGGGGCGGTACGAGCAGTACTTC
TRBJ1-1	NA	TRBV18	TRBD1	CASSLGTGRVSTEAFF	TGTGCCAGCTCACTTGGGACAGGGAGGGTGAGCACTGAAGCTTTCTTT
TRBJ2-7	NA	TRBV6-1	NA	CASSDRVMGEQYF	TGTGCCAGCAGTGACAGGGTAATGGGTGAGCAGTACTTC
TRBJ1-2	NA	TRBV24-1	TRBD1	CAIWDRDHYGYTF	TGTGCCATCTGGGACAGGGATCACTATGGCTACACCTTC
TRBJ1-5	once	TRBV4-2	NA	CASSQDPGFNGGPQHF	TGTGCCAGCAGCCAAGATCCCGGTTTCAACGGAGGGCCCCAGCATTTT
TRBJ1-1	NA	TRBV6-7	NA	CASSTIPNGKNTEAFF	TGTGCCAGCAGTACTATTCCTAACGGGAAGAACACTGAAGCTTTCTTT
TRBJ1-4	NA	TRBV7-9	TRBD1	CASSLYEGANEKLFF	TGTGCCAGCAGCTTATATGAGGGGGCGAATGAAAAACTGTTTTTT